One and the same sample provided the 4 T cell receptor beta chains below, sequenced in a study of cytomegalovirus exposure and HLA in healthy donors. 13 Jbeta primers and 60 Vbeta primers were used for the PCR. Repertoires were generated with immunoSEQ multiplex PCR, while TCRdb's copy carries only in-frame clones and drops some. This sample carries around 110,000 clones, about 59% of them seen once, and the ten largest clones take 8.5% to 9.5%. The specimen sequenced was PBMCs. All receptors derive from a woman between 40 and 50 years old in good health and CMV-seropositive.

The gene calls are TRBV5-6 and TRBJ1-1, with unresolved D. The V end was cut by 4 bases, the J end by 0 bases, with 7 bases between. There are 13 residues in the CDR3. Per germline, CDR1 SGHDT and CDR2 YYEEEE. This CDR3 is CASSPGMNTEAFF. As DNA, the CDR3 is TGTGCCAGCAGCCCGGGAATGAACACTGAAGCTTTCTTT.

The CDR3 is CASSYGGSAGELFF. The CDR3 bases are TGTGCCAGCAGTTACGGCGGGAGTGCGGGGGAGCTGTTTTTT. The chain recombines TRBV6-5 with TRBJ2-2; 7 nucleotides line up with TRBD2. Germline V gene sequence: CDR1 MNHEY, CDR2 SVGAGI. This CDR3 spans 14 amino acids. Germline trimming cut 2 bases from V and 8 bases from J; bases unmatched to any gene: 5.

The chain carries TRBV7-9 and TRBJ2-7; 9 bases fit TRBD1. Germline V gives CDR1 SEHNR, CDR2 FQNEAQ (reference sequence). V lost 3 bases to trimming and J lost 5 bases; unmatched junction nucleotides: 8. The CDR3 covers 15 residues. CDR3 sequence (DNA): TGTGCCAGCAGCTTTCGCACAGGGGGCGCGAACGAGCAGTACTTC. This gives the protein CASSFRTGGANEQYF. Full variable domain (outside the CDR3, taken from reference TRBV7-9 and TRBJ2-7): DTGVSQNPRHKITKRGQNVTFRCDPISEHNRLYWYRQTLGQGPEFLTYFQNEAQLEKSRLLSDRFSAERPKGSFSTLEIQRTEQGDSAMYLCASSFRTGGANEQYFGPGTRLTVT.

This chain uses TRBV2 with TRBJ1-4; 7 bases align to TRBD1. Germline trimming cut 3 bases from V and 8 bases from J; bases unmatched to any gene: 12. The CDR3 has 16 residues. Germline loops: CDR1 SNHLY, CDR2 FYNNEI. The chain's CDR3 is CASSDILGTAGEKLFF. Written as DNA, the CDR3 is TGTGCCAGCAGTGACATATTAGGGACAGCAGGCGAAAAACTGTTTTTT.